A selection of T cell receptor beta chains follows, all from one sample in a study of cytomegalovirus exposure and HLA in healthy donors. Profiled with immunoSEQ multiplex PCR; TCRdb holds only in-frame clones, not every one. The sample lists 90,000 to 130,000 clones; around 83% were seen once. The sample consisted of PBMCs. The receptors were gathered from a woman aged 55-75 years in good health and CMV-seropositive. Both conserved end residues are part of each CDR3. D genes are given only for firm matches. Some rows have no size entry. The others give once, few or many, or a class for an expanded clone.

size | J | D | V | length | DNA | CDR3
- | TRBJ1-1 | - | TRBV18 | 15 | TGTGCCAGCTCACCAAGGGGCCCGAGGAACACTGAAGCTTTCTTT | CASSPRGPRNTEAFF
- | TRBJ2-3 | - | TRBV19 | 15 | TGTGCCAGTAGTAGAAAGGGATCTAGCGCAGATACGCAGTATTTT | CASSRKGSSADTQYF
- | TRBJ2-7 | - | TRBV19 | 12 | TGTGCCAGTAGCCAGTCCTCCTACGAGCAGTACTTC | CASSQSSYEQYF
- | TRBJ1-3 | - | TRBV28 | 17 | TGTGCCAGCAGTTTATTAAACGGGAGGGACGCTGGAAACACCATATATTTT | CASSLLNGRDAGNTIYF
- | TRBJ2-3 | - | TRBV28 | 14 | TGTGCCAGCAGTTACCCGGGAACTACAGATACGCAGTATTTT | CASSYPGTTDTQYF
few | TRBJ2-3 | - | TRBV9 | 18 | TGTGCCAGAACCCAAAGGTCGGGGTTGAGGTCACACACAGATACGCAGTATTTT | CARTQRSGLRSHTDTQYF
few | TRBJ2-1 | TRBD2 | TRBV4-1 | 16 | TGCGCCAGCAGCCGAGGACTAGCGGGGGTTTACAATGAGCAGTTCTTC | CASSRGLAGVYNEQFF
few | TRBJ2-6 | - | TRBV5-1 | 15 | TGCGCCAGCAGCCCCCACGGGGTTGGGGCCAACGTCCTGACTTTC | CASSPHGVGANVLTF
- | TRBJ2-5 | - | TRBV30 | 11 | TGTGCCTGGAGTGTACTGGAGACCCAGTACTTC | CAWSVLETQYF
- | TRBJ1-6 | - | TRBV27 | 15 | TGTGCCAGCAGTCCCGGGGGAACCTACAATTCACCCCTCCACTTT | CASSPGGTYNSPLHF
- | TRBJ1-1 | TRBD1 | TRBV27 | 14 | TGTGCCAGCAGTCAACGGACAGGGAACACTGAAGCTTTCTTT | CASSQRTGNTEAFF
once | TRBJ1-3 | - | TRBV6-1 | 17 | TGTGCCAGCAGTGAAAATATCGTAATGGGGGCAGGAAACACCATATATTTT | CASSENIVMGAGNTIYF
- | TRBJ2-7 | - | TRBV21-1 | 15 | TGTGCCAGCAGCAAAATAGCTAGCCGAGCCTACGAGCAGTACTTC | CASSKIASRAYEQYF
- | TRBJ1-2 | - | TRBV7-2 | 16 | TGTGCCAGCACCAAAGACGTAGGGCAGGGCGTCTATGGCTACACCTTC | CASTKDVGQGVYGYTF
once | TRBJ2-1 | - | TRBV9 | 21 | TGTGCCAGCAGCGTAGGGCGGGGCGGGAAAATCCCGCTGAGGACCTACAATGAGCAGTTCTTC | CASSVGRGGKIPLRTYNEQFF
- | TRBJ2-7 | - | TRBV21-1 | 15 | TGTGCCAGCAGCAAAGGACAGGGGAGCTCCTACGAGCAGTACTTC | CASSKGQGSSYEQYF
- | TRBJ2-7 | - | TRBV4-1 | 15 | TGCGCCAGCAGCCAAGATTCGGGGTTTGCTGACGAGCAGTACTTC | CASSQDSGFADEQYF
- | TRBJ1-1 | - | TRBV9 | 13 | TGTGCCAGCAGCGTAGCCTCGAACACTGAAGCTTTCTTT | CASSVASNTEAFF
- | TRBJ1-2 | - | TRBV5-1 | 14 | TGCGCCAGCAGCTTGTCAGCTACAGCGGATGGCTACACCTTC | CASSLSATADGYTF
- | TRBJ2-1 | - | TRBV7-8 | 13 | TGTGCCAGCAGCTTAGAGAGGCGTGGTGAGCAGTTCTTC | CASSLERRGEQFF
- | TRBJ1-2 | - | TRBV5-1 | 14 | TGCGCCAGCAGCTTGGGACTTCTCGACTATGGCTACACCTTC | CASSLGLLDYGYTF
once | TRBJ2-1 | - | TRBV7-6 | 16 | TGTGCCAGCAGCTTAGGTGGGGGAGGAACCTACAATGAGCAGTTCTTC | CASSLGGGGTYNEQFF
- | TRBJ1-2 | - | TRBV12-2 | 17 | TGTGCAAGTCGCTTATCTCAGTGGGGAGGGGGAGAATATGGCTACACCTTC | CASRLSQWGGGEYGYTF
- | TRBJ1-3 | - | TRBV5-1 | 17 | TGCGCCAGCAGCTTGGCCGGCAGGTCTGACTCTGGAAACACCATATATTTT | CASSLAGRSDSGNTIYF
- | TRBJ1-1 | - | TRBV29-1 | 13 | TGCAGCGTTGCTCTGGGGCCGGACACTGAAGCTTTCTTT | CSVALGPDTEAFF
- | TRBJ2-5 | TRBD1 | TRBV5-4 | 15 | TGTGCCAGCAGCAATACACAGGGGGCGGTGGAGACCCAGTACTTC | CASSNTQGAVETQYF
few | TRBJ1-1 | - | TRBV12-5 | 12 | TGTGCTAGTGGTCAGGGGCACACTGAAGCTTTCTTT | CASGQGHTEAFF
- | TRBJ2-3 | TRBD2 | TRBV11-3 | 16 | TGTGCCAGCAGCCCGGGACTAGCGGGAGCGAGAGATACGCAGTATTTT | CASSPGLAGARDTQYF
- | TRBJ2-7 | TRBD2 | TRBV6-5 | 14 | TGTGCCAGCATCGGGACTAGCGGCTCCTACGAGCAGTACTTC | CASIGTSGSYEQYF
- | TRBJ2-7 | TRBD1 | TRBV19 | 18 | TGTGCCAGTAGTATGAAAGTGGGGACAGGGGGCAGTTCCTACGAGCAGTACTTC | CASSMKVGTGGSSYEQYF
- | TRBJ2-7 | - | TRBV10-3 | 14 | TGTGCCATCAGTGAGTCGCCAGAATCCTACGAGCAGTACTTC | CAISESPESYEQYF
- | TRBJ2-1 | TRBD2 | TRBV28 | 16 | TGTGCCAGCAGTTCGGGACTAGCGGGAGCCTACAATGAGCAGTTCTTC | CASSSGLAGAYNEQFF
- | TRBJ2-1 | TRBD2 | TRBV4-2 | 18 | TGTGCCAGCAGCCAAGGGCTAGCGGGAGATGCGACGGGTAATGAGCAGTTCTTC | CASSQGLAGDATGNEQFF